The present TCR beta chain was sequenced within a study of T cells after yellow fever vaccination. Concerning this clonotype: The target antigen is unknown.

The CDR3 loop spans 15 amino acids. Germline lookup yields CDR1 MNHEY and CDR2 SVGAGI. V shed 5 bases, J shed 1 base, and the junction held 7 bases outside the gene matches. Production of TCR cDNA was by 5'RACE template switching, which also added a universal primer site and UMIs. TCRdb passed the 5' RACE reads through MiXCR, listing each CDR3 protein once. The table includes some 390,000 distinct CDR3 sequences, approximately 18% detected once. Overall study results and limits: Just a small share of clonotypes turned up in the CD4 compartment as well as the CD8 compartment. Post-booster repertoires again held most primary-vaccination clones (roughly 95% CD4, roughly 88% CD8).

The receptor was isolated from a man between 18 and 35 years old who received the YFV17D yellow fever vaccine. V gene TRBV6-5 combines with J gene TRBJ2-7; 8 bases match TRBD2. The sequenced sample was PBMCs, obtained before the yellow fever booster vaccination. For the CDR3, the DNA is TGTGCCAGCAGTCGAACTAGCGGAAGTTCCTACGAGCAGTACTTC. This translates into CASSRTSGSSYEQYF.